These 24 T cell receptor beta chains originate from one sample sequenced in a study of cytomegalovirus exposure and HLA in healthy donors. PCR amplification relied on 60 Vbeta primers (plus 13 Jbeta primers). TCRdb's table, derived via immunoSEQ multiplex PCR, lists solely in-frame clones and lacks some. The sample has over 200,000 clones, more than 60% seen once; the top ten hold around 2.9%. Sequenced sample: PBMCs. These receptor sequences come from a woman aged 60 to 75 in good health and CMV-seropositive.

V and J are TRBV5-6 and TRBJ1-5; D ambiguous. Germline-derived CDR1 and CDR2 are SGHDT and YYEEEE. Deletions cut 0 bases from V and 7 bases from J, with 8 bases between. The CDR3 spans 13 residues. The CDR3 DNA reads as TGTGCCAGCAGCTTGGGAGGGATACAGCCCCAGCATTTT. Residues: CASSLGGIQPQHF.

V is TRBV5-4 and J is TRBJ1-1, with 8 bases fitting TRBD1. J was trimmed by 4 bases and V by 5 bases; bases with no gene match: 10. The CDR3 is 15 residues long. Germline V gene lookup returns CDR1 SGHNT and CDR2 YYREEE (reference sequence). The CDR3 protein is CASSPRTGIGTEAFF. The CDR3 DNA sequence: TGTGCCAGCAGTCCACGGACAGGGATAGGCACTGAAGCTTTCTTT.

The genes are TRBV5-1 and TRBJ2-3; 12 positions agree with TRBD2. The ends lost 4 bases at V and 5 bases at J; junction bases unmatched: 5. Germline V gene data show CDR1 as SGHRS and CDR2 as YFSETQ. The CDR3 has 15 amino acids. DNA for the CDR3: TGCGCCAGCAGCCCGGGACTAGCGGGCCTAGATACGCAGTATTTT. It codes for CASSPGLAGLDTQYF.

This clone has a handful of counts. The chain joins TRBV7-2 to TRBJ2-7; 7 nucleotides align to TRBD1. The V and J ends lost 6 bases and 0 bases, in that order; junction bases with no gene match: 2. Germline assignment: CDR1 SGHTA and CDR2 FQGNSA. This CDR3 spans 13 amino acids. CDR3 sequence reads: CASRGGSSYEQYF. The DNA for the CDR3 is TGTGCCAGCAGAGGGGGCAGCTCCTACGAGCAGTACTTC.

This sequence joins TRBV7-8 and TRBJ2-6, with a possible D match to TRBD2 (5 bases). This CDR3 comprises 16 residues. The V end lost 6 bases, the J end lost 3 bases, and 15 bases lay between the germline ends. The germline V gene encodes CDR1 SGHVS and CDR2 FQNEAQ. The CDR3 loop reads CASRLSGGSGANVLTF. The CDR3 DNA follows: TGTGCCAGCAGATTGTCGGGTGGGAGTGGGGCCAACGTCCTGACTTTC.

There are a few counts of this clone. The chain combines TRBV28 with TRBJ2-5; TRBD1 matches at 8 bases. The CDR3 extends over 13 amino acids. The junction had 1 base not matched to a gene; V was cut back by 6 bases and J by 1 base. Germline lookup yields CDR1 MDHEN and CDR2 SYDVKM. Here the CDR3 DNA reads TGTGCCAGCAGCACAGGGGGCCAAGAGACCCAGTACTTC. It is translated as CASSTGGQETQYF. The full variable domain, in which reference TRBV28 and TRBJ2-5 provide the parts outside the CDR3, is DVKVTQSSRYLVKRTGEKVFLECVQDMDHENMFWYRQDPGLGLRLIYFSYDVKMKEKGDIPEGYSVSREKKERFSLILESASTNQTSMYLCASSTGGQETQYFGPGTRLLVL.

The chain links TRBV4-2 to TRBJ1-1; D is perhaps TRBD1 (6 bases). The V gene's germline CDR1 is LGHNA and CDR2 YNFKEQ. The CDR3 length is 14 residues. The V end was cut by 4 bases, the J end by 3 bases, with 12 bases between. The CDR3 sequence is CASSPGGRDTEAFF. CDR3 bases: TGTGCCAGCAGCCCCGGGGGGCGGGACACTGAAGCTTTCTTT.

The V gene is TRBV19, the J gene TRBJ1-2; 9 nucleotides line up with TRBD1. V trimming: 7 bases; J trimming: 5 bases; junction bases outside the gene matches: 5. The CDR3 sequence is 13 residues long. The germline V gene encodes CDR1 LNHDA and CDR2 SQIVND (reference sequence). The CDR3, as DNA: TGTGCCAGTACCCGGACAGGGGCGTATGGCTACACCTTC. Residues: CASTRTGAYGYTF.

The sample holds one count of this clone. This chain joins TRBV5-1 and TRBJ1-5; 9 nucleotides align to TRBD1. The CDR3 runs 15 residues. V was pared by 0 bases and J by 7 bases, with 5 bases of the junction left unmatched. Per the germline V gene, CDR1 is SGHRS and CDR2 is YFSETQ. The CDR3 loop is CASSLGGTGSQPQHF. For the CDR3, the DNA is TGCGCCAGCAGCTTGGGGGGGACAGGGAGCCAGCCCCAGCATTTT.

The V gene is TRBV4-1, the J gene TRBJ2-1, with 7 bases identical to TRBD1. In germline, CDR1 is MGHRA, CDR2 YSYEKL. The CDR3 length is 17 residues. V shed 2 bases, J shed 0 bases, and the junction held 7 bases outside the gene matches. Written as DNA, the CDR3 is TGCGCCAGCAGCCAAAAGAGGACAGGCAGCTCCTACAATGAGCAGTTCTTC. Translation gives CASSQKRTGSSYNEQFF.

The V and J genes are TRBV5-1 and TRBJ1-6; a possible D gene is TRBD1 (6 bases). Per germline, CDR1 SGHRS and CDR2 YFSETQ. The CDR3 sequence is 14 residues long. V was cut by 1 base and J by 9 bases, with 11 bases left in between. Here the CDR3 DNA reads TGCGCCAGCAGCTTGACGACAGGATCTTCACCCCTCCACTTT. It yields the protein CASSLTTGSSPLHF.

V usage is TRBV18 and J usage is TRBJ2-2; the D gene is possibly TRBD1 (6 bases). Per germline, CDR1 KGHSH and CDR2 LQKENI. The CDR3 runs to 15 residues. Trimming stripped 3 bases from V and 0 bases from J, with 8 bases between. The CDR3 bases are TGTGCCAGCTCACCGGACAGATCGAACACCGGGGAGCTGTTTTTT. Its protein product is CASSPDRSNTGELFF.

V usage is TRBV27 and J usage is TRBJ2-1; 10 bases are a match to TRBD1. The CDR3 spans 20 residues. V gave up 5 bases and J gave up 6 bases; unmatched junction bases: 22. The germline V gene has CDR1 MNHEY and CDR2 SMNVEV (reference sequence). CDR3 nucleotide sequence: TGTGCCAGCAGTAGACAGGGGGCAGGTTATGAGACCAAACGGGGCAATGAGCAGTTCTTC. This sequence encodes CASSRQGAGYETKRGNEQFF.

V and J are TRBV5-1 and TRBJ2-2; TRBD2 matches at 9 bases. The CDR3 has 14 residues. Trimming removed 4 bases from V and 8 bases from J; junction bases left unmatched: 6. Germline V gene data show CDR1 as SGHRS and CDR2 as YFSETQ. The CDR3 nucleotides are TGCGCCAGCAGCCCCGGGACTAGCCTGGGGGAGCTGTTTTTT. Amino acids: CASSPGTSLGELFF.

This clone was observed a handful of times. In DNA form, the CDR3 reads TGTGCCAGCAGCGTAGACGGGACTGCAGCCTACGAGCAGTACTTC. This codes for CASSVDGTAAYEQYF. The J gene is TRBJ2-7, the V gene TRBV9; maybe TRBD2 (6 bases). V gave up 0 bases and J gave up 2 bases, with 12 bases separating them. The CDR3 contains 15 residues. In germline, CDR1 is SGDLS, CDR2 YYNGEE.

CDR3 protein: CASSLVRDTEAFF. The CDR3 region has the DNA TGTGCCAGCAGCTTAGTGCGGGACACTGAAGCTTTCTTT. The chain has TRBV11-2 and TRBJ1-1; D not certain. CDR1 SGHAT and CDR2 FQNNGV come from the germline V gene. This CDR3 spans 13 amino acids. The V end lost 1 base, the J end lost 3 bases, and 6 bases lay between the germline ends.

Worth noting for this clone: A junction end diverges from the germline sequence, so it may reflect a read error. The rearrangement joins TRBV7-9 to TRBJ2-7, with 11 bases aligning to TRBD1. In germline, CDR1 is SEHNR, CDR2 FQNEAQ (reference sequence). There are 17 residues in the CDR3. CDR3 sequence (DNA): TGTTCCAGCAGTTTTTATCCACTTCGGACAGGGGGCAACGAGCAGTACTTC. It codes for CSSSFYPLRTGGNEQYF. The entire variable domain, with the rest obtained from reference TRBV7-9 and TRBJ2-7, is as follows: DTGVSQNPRHKITKRGQNVTFRCDPISEHNRLYWYRQTLGQGPEFLTYFQNEAQLEKSRLLSDRFSAERPKGSFSTLEIQRTEQGDSAMYLCSSSFYPLRTGGNEQYFGPGTRLTVT.

CDR3 residues: CASSYQQGKNEQFF. Here the CDR3 DNA reads TGTGCCAGCAGTTACCAACAGGGGAAGAATGAGCAGTTCTTC. The genes are TRBV6-6 and TRBJ2-1; 7 bases match TRBD1. The CDR3 contains 14 residues. Germline loops: CDR1 MNHNY, CDR2 SVGAGI (reference sequence). After removal of 2 bases from V and 7 bases from J, the junction contained 5 bases not matched to a gene.

The rearrangement links TRBV18 to TRBJ1-1; possibly TRBD1 for D (6 bases). The CDR3 runs to 14 residues. The ends were cut back, 6 bases at V and 3 bases at J, with 14 bases in the middle. Germline-derived CDR1 and CDR2 are KGHSH and LQKENI. The CDR3 reads CASSPGQSYTEAFF. The CDR3 DNA is TGTGCCAGCTCCCCCGGACAGAGCTACACTGAAGCTTTCTTT.

The chain couples TRBV5-1 to TRBJ2-2; 9 bases line up with TRBD2. This CDR3 region has 15 residues. J was trimmed by 8 bases and V by 4 bases; bases with no gene match: 9. Germline CDR1 SGHRS, CDR2 YFSETQ. CDR3 region: CASSETSGLLGELFF. CDR3 DNA sequence: TGCGCCAGCAGCGAGACTAGCGGCCTTCTGGGGGAGCTGTTTTTT.

The rearrangement uses TRBV6-1 and TRBJ2-1; 8 bases agree with TRBD1. CDR1 is MNHNS and CDR2 is SASEGT in the germline V gene. The V and J ends lost 5 bases and 8 bases, in that order; junction bases with no gene match: 2. This CDR3 is built from 12 residues. The CDR3 DNA sequence: TGTGCCAGCAGTCGGACAGGGTATGAGCAGTTCTTC. Its translation: CASSRTGYEQFF.

The V gene is TRBV19, the J gene TRBJ1-5; unclear D gene. Germline V gene sequence: CDR1 LNHDA, CDR2 SQIVND (reference sequence). There are 16 residues in the CDR3. Trimming pared 0 bases from V and 6 bases from J, leaving 15 bases between. In DNA form, the CDR3 reads TGTGCCAGTAGTATAGAGGTCAGGCGCATTGGTCAGCCCCAGCATTTT. This encodes CASSIEVRRIGQPQHF.

V and J are TRBV5-1 and TRBJ2-5, with TRBD2 matching 7 bases. The DNA end is more similar to TRBJ2-7, so the J call may be wrong. Germline V gives CDR1 SGHRS, CDR2 YFSETQ. This CDR3 has 15 residues. CDR3 in amino acids: CASSLVVAGTYEQYF. CDR3 sequence (DNA): TGCGCCAGCAGCTTGGTGGTAGCGGGTACCTACGAGCAGTACTTC.

The chain combines TRBV5-4 with TRBJ2-1, with D maybe TRBD2 (7 bases). The ends were cut back, 4 bases at V and 4 bases at J, with 15 bases in the middle. This CDR3 has 15 amino acids. Germline CDR1 reads SGHNT; CDR2 reads YYREEE (reference sequence). CDR3 residues: CASSRGGREYNEQFF. CDR3 DNA sequence: TGTGCCAGCAGCCGAGGGGGGCGGGAGTACAATGAGCAGTTCTTC. Supplemented by reference TRBV5-4 and TRBJ2-1, the full variable domain reads ETGVTQSPTHLIKTRGQQVTLRCSSQSGHNTVSWYQQALGQGPQFIFQYYREEENGRGNFPPRFSGLQFPNYSSELNVNALELDDSALYLCASSRGGREYNEQFFGPGTRLTVL.